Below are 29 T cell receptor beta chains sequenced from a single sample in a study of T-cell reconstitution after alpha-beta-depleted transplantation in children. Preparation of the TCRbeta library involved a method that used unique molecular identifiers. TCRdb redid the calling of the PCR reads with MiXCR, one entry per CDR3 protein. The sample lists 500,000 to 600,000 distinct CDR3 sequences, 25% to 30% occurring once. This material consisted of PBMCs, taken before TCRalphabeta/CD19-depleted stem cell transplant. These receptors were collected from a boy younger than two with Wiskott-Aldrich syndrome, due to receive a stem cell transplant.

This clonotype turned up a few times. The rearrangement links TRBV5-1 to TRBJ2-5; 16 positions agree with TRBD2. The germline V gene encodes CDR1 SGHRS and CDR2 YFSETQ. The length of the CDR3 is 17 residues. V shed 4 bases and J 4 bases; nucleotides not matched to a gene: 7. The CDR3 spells CASSRGTSGRARETQYF. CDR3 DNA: TGCGCCAGCAGCCGAGGGACTAGCGGGAGGGCCAGAGAGACCCAGTACTTC.

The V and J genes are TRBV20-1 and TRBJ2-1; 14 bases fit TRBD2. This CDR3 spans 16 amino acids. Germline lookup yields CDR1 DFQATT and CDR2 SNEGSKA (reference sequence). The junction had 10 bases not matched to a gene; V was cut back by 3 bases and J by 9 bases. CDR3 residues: CSARDPGLAGVGEQFF. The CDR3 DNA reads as TGCAGTGCTAGGGACCCGGGACTAGCGGGAGTTGGTGAGCAGTTCTTC.

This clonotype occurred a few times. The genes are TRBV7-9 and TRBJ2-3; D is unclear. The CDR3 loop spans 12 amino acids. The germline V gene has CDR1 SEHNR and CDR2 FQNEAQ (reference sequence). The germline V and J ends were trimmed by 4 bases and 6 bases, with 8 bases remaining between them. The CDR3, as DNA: TGTGCCAGCAGCTCCCCGCGGGATACGCAGTATTTT. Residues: CASSSPRDTQYF.

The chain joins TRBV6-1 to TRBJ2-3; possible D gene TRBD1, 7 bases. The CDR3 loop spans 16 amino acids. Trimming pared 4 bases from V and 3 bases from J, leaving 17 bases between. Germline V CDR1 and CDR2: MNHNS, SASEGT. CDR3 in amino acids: CASSVNRGLATDTQYF. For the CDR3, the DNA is TGTGCCAGCAGTGTCAACAGGGGCCTAGCGACAGATACGCAGTATTTT.

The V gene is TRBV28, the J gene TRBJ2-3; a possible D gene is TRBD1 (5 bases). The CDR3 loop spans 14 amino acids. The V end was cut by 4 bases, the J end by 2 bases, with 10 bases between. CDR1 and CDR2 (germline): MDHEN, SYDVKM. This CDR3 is CASSSGWDTDTQYF. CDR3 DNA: TGTGCCAGCAGTTCAGGGTGGGACACAGATACGCAGTATTTT.

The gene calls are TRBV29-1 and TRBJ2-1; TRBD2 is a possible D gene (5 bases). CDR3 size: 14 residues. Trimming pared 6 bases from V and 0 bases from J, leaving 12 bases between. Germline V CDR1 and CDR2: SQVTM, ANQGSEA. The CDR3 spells CSVTRRPSYNEQFF. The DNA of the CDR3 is TGCAGCGTCACTCGGAGGCCCTCCTACAATGAGCAGTTCTTC.

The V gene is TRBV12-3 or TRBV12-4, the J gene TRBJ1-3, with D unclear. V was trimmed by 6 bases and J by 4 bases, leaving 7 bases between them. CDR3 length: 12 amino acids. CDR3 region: CASSPKGNTIYF. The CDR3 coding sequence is TGTGCCAGCAGCCCGAAGGGAAACACCATATATTTT.

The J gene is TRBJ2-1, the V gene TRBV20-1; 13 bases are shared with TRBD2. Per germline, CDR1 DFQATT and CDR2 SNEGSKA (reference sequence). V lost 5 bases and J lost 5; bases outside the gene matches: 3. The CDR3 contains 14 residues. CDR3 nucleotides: TGCAGTGCTCTTGGACTAGCGGGGGACAATGAGCAGTTCTTC. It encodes CSALGLAGDNEQFF.

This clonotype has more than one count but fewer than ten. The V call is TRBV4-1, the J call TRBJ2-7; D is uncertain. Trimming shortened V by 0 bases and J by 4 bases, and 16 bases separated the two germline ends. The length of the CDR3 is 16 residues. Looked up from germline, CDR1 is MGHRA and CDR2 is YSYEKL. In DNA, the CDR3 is TGCGCCAGCAGCCAAGAATACTTTGGGGTTTTATACGAGCAGTACTTC. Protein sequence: CASSQEYFGVLYEQYF.

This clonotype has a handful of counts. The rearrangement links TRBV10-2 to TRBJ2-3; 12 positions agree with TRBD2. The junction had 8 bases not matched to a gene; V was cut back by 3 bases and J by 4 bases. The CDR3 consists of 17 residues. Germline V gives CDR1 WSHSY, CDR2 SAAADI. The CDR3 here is CASSDYRLAGVSDTQYF. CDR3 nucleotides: TGCGCCAGCAGTGACTATCGACTAGCGGGAGTATCAGATACGCAGTATTTT.

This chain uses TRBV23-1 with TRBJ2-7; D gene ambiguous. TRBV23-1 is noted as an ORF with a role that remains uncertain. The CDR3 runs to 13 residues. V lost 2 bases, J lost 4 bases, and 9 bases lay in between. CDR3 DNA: TGCGCCAGCAGTCAACCGGTGCTGTACGAGCAGTACTTC. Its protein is CASSQPVLYEQYF.

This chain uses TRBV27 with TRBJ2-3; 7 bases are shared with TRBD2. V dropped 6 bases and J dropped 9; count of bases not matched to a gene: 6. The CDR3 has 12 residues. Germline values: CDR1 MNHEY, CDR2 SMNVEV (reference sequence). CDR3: CASSGRAGTQYF. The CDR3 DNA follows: TGTGCCAGCAGCGGGAGAGCGGGAACGCAGTATTTT.

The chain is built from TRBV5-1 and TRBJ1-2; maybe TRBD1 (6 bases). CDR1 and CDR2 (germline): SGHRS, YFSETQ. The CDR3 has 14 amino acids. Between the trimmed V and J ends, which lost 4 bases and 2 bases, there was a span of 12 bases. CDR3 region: CASSAVQGNYGYTF. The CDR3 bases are TGCGCCAGCAGCGCGGTTCAGGGGAACTATGGCTACACCTTC.

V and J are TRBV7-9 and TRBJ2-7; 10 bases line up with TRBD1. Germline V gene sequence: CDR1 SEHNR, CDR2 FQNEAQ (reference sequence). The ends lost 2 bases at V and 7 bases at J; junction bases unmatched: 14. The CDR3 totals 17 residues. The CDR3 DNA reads TGTGCCAGCAGCTTACCGTACCGGGACAGGGGACCCTTAGAGCAGTACTTC. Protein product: CASSLPYRDRGPLEQYF.

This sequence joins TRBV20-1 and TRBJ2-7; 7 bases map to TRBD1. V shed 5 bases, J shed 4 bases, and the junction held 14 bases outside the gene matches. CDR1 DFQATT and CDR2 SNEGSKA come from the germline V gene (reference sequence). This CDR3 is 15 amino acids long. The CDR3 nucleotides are TGCAGTGCTTCCGACCCGGGACAGCTGACTTACGAGCAGTACTTC. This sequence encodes CSASDPGQLTYEQYF.

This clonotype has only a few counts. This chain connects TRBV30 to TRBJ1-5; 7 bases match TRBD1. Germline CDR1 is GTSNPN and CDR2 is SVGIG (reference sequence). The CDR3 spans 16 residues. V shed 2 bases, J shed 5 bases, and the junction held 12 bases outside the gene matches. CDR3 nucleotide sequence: TGTGCCTGGAGTCCATTTTCCGGGACAGATTATCAGCCCCAGCATTTT. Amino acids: CAWSPFSGTDYQPQHF.

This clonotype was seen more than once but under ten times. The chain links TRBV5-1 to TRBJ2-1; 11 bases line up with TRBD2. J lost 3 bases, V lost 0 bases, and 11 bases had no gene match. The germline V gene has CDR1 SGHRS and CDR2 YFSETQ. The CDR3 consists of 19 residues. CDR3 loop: CASSLVHASGRTIYNEQFF. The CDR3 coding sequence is TGCGCCAGCAGCTTGGTTCACGCTAGCGGGAGGACTATCTACAATGAGCAGTTCTTC. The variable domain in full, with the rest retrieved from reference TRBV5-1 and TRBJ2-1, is KAGVTQTPRYLIKTRGQQVTLSCSPISGHRSVSWYQQTPGQGLQFLFEYFSETQRNKGNFPGRFSGRQFSNSRSEMNVSTLELGDSALYLCASSLVHASGRTIYNEQFFGPGTRLTVL.

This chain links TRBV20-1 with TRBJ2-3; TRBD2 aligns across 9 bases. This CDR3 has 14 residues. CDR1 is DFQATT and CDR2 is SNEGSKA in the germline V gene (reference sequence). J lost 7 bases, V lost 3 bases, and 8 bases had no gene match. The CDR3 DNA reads TGCAGTGCTAGGTCTGCGGGAGGGGCAAATACGCAGTATTTT. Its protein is CSARSAGGANTQYF.

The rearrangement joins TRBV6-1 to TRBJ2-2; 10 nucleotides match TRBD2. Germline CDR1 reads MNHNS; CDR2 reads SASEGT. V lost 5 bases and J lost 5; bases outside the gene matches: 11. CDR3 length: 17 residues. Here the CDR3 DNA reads TGTGCCAGCAGTAGGGCTAGCGGGAGACAAAAGACCGGGGAGCTGTTTTTT. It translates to CASSRASGRQKTGELFF.

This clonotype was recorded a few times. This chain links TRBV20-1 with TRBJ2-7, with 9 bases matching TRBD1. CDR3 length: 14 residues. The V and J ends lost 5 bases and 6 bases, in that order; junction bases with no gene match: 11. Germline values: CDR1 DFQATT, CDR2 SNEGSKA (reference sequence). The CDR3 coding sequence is TGCAGTGCTCACAGGGGGCGTACCAGGTCCGAGCAGTACTTC. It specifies CSAHRGRTRSEQYF.

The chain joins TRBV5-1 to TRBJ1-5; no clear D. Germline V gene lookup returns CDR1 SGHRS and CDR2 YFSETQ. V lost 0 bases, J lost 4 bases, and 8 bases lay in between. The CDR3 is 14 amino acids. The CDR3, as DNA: TGCGCCAGCAGCTTGGCCGGGCCGAATCAGCCCCAGCATTTT. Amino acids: CASSLAGPNQPQHF. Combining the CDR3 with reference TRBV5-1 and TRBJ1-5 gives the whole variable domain KAGVTQTPRYLIKTRGQQVTLSCSPISGHRSVSWYQQTPGQGLQFLFEYFSETQRNKGNFPGRFSGRQFSNSRSEMNVSTLELGDSALYLCASSLAGPNQPQHFGDGTRLSIL.

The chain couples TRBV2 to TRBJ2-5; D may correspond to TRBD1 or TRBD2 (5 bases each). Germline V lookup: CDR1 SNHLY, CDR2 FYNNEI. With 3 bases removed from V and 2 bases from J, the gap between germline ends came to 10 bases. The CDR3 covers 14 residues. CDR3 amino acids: CASSDGAAQETQYF. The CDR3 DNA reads TGTGCCAGCAGTGACGGGGCGGCTCAAGAGACCCAGTACTTC.

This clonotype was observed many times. This CDR3 is CASSFGPNTEAFF. For the CDR3, the DNA is TGTGCCAGCAGTTTCGGACCGAACACTGAAGCTTTCTTT. The chain links TRBV5-6 to TRBJ1-1; no clear D gene. Trimming pared 5 bases from V and 1 base from J, leaving 9 bases between. The germline V gene has CDR1 SGHDT and CDR2 YYEEEE. The CDR3 is 13 residues long.

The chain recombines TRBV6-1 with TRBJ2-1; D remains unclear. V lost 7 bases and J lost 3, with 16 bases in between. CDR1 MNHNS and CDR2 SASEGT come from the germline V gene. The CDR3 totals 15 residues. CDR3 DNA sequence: TGTGCCAGCACCCCCACTATAGCAGACTACAATGAGCAGTTCTTC. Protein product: CASTPTIADYNEQFF.

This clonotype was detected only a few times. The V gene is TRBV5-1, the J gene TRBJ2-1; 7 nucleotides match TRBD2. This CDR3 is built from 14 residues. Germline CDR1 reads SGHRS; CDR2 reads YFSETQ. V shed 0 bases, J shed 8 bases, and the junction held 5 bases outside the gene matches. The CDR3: CASSLVAGGDEQFF. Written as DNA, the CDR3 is TGCGCCAGCAGCTTGGTAGCGGGTGGGGATGAGCAGTTCTTC.

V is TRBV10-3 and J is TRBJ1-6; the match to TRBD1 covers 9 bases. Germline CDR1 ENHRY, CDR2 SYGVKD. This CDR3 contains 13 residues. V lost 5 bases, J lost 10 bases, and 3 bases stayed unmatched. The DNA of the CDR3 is TGTGCCATCAGTCAGGACAGGGGATCACCCCTCCACTTT. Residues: CAISQDRGSPLHF.

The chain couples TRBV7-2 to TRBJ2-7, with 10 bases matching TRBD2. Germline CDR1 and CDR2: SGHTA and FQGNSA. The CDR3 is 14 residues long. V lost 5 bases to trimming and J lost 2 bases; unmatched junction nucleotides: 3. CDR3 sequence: CASSRSGRAYEQYF. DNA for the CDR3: TGTGCCAGCAGCCGGAGCGGGAGGGCCTACGAGCAGTACTTC.

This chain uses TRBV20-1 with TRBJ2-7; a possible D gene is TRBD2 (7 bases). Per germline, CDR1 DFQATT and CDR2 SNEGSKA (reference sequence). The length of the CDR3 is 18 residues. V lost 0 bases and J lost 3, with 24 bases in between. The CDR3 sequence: CSARDPWGGAPGVYEQYF. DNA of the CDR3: TGCAGTGCTAGAGATCCGTGGGGGGGCGCCCCCGGAGTCTACGAGCAGTACTTC.

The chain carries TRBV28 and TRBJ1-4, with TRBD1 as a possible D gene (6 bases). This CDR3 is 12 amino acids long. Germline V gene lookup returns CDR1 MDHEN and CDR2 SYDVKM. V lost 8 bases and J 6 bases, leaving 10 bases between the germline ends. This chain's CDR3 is CASAGADEKLFF. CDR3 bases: TGTGCCAGCGCAGGGGCTGATGAAAAACTGTTTTTT.